Detailed here is one T cell receptor beta chain. This CDR3 region has 13 residues. V lost 1 base and J 2 bases, leaving 7 bases between the germline ends. Germline V CDR1 and CDR2: SGHDT, YYEEEE. What went into each PCR as a spike was synthetic TCR analog templates. TCRdb's table, derived via immunoSEQ multiplex PCR, lists solely in-frame clones and lacks some. The sample lists around 43,000 clones; 70% to 90% were seen once. This entry is derived from a study of PD-L1 blockade in urothelial cancer. Across the study: Between 0 and 3 prior chemotherapy regimens had been given to patients. The study recovered a median of 141,255 T cells per blood sample.

As for time point: pretreatment peripheral blood. Here the sequenced sample was PBMCs, taken around atezolizumab (anti-PD-L1) treatment. This sequence joins TRBV5-6 and TRBJ2-7; unclear D gene. The clonotype comes from a donor at least 40 years old with urothelial cancer. The CDR3 region has the DNA TGTGCCAGCAGCTTGATCAGAACCTACGAGCAGTACTTC. Translating it yields CASSLIRTYEQYF.